The T cell receptor (beta chain) under discussion was sequenced for a study of T cell responses to AZD1222 COVID-19 vaccine. Whole-study results and caveats: Spike-specific TCR depth and breadth grew after two AZD1222 doses. In all cases, repertoires were sampled only after the peak T cell response. A mostly white British donor set with more females was recruited, and clonal diversity was possibly underestimated.

The CDR3 length is 16 residues. V was clipped by 6 bases and J by 5 bases; unmatched bases: 12. Germline V gives CDR1 MDHEN, CDR2 SYDVKM. Points on this clone: What it recognizes is unknown.

TCRdb keeps only in-frame clones here, not all; method: immunoSEQ multiplex PCR. This table holds over 150,000 clones, approximately 89% found once. Sequenced here: peripheral blood, sampled 28 days after the second AZD1222 dose. The source of this sequence is an adult who received the AZD1222 COVID-19 vaccine. The chain employs TRBV28 and TRBJ2-3; TRBD2 agrees at 9 bases. CDR3 in DNA: TGTGCCAGCAGACCTCCGGGACTAGCCCAAATAGATACGCAGTATTTT. This sequence encodes CASRPPGLAQIDTQYF.